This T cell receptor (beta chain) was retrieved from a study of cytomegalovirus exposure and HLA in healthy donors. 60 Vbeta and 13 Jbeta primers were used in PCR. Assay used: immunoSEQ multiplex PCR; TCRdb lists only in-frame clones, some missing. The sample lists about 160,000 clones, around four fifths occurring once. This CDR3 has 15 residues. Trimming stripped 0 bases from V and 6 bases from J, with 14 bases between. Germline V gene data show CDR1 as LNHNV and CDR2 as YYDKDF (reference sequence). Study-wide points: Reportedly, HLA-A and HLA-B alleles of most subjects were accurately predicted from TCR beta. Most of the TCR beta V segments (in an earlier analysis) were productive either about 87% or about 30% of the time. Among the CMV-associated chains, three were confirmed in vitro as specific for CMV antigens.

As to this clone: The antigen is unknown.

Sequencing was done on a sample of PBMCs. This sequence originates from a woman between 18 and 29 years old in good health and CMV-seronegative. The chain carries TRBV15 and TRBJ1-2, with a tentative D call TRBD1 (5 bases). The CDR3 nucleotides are TGTGCCACCAGCAGAGATCTATCGACAGTGGATGGCTACACCTTC. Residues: CATSRDLSTVDGYTF. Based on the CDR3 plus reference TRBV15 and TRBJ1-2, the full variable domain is DAMVIQNPRYQVTQFGKPVTLSCSQTLNHNVMYWYQQKSSQAPKLLFHYYDKDFNNEADTPDNFQSRRPNTSFCFLDIRSPGLGDTAMYLCATSRDLSTVDGYTFGSGTRLTVV.